This entry lists 32 T cell receptor beta chains sequenced from one sample in a study of a mutant IDH1 vaccine in newly diagnosed glioma. The time point: baseline, week 1 (first vaccination visit). Treatment: pre-vaccination baseline after standard-of-care therapy. Libraries were prepared by immunoSEQ multiplex PCR; TCRdb keeps only in-frame clonotypes and omits some of them. The sample lists about 59,000 clones, more than 85% occurring once. This specimen was PBMCs, taken from a glioma patient treated with radiotherapy, temozolomide or both. Receptor source: a man aged 50-60 years with glioma.

The chain has TRBV25-1 and TRBJ1-2; 8 bases are shared with TRBD1. In germline, CDR1 is MGHDK, CDR2 SYGVNS. The V segment lost 0 bases and the J segment 5 bases; nucleotides outside the gene matches: 5. This CDR3 is built from 15 residues. The CDR3 sequence is CASSEYPQGAYGYTF. The CDR3 DNA reads as TGTGCCAGCAGTGAATATCCCCAGGGGGCGTATGGCTACACCTTC.

This chain links TRBV28 with TRBJ2-2; D is perhaps TRBD2 (6 bases). The CDR3 has 15 residues. CDR1 MDHEN and CDR2 SYDVKM come from the germline V gene. Between the trimmed V and J ends, which lost 8 bases and 4 bases, there was a span of 17 bases. The CDR3 loop reads CASLPGLSATGELFF. CDR3 in DNA: TGTGCCAGCCTGCCCGGACTATCGGCCACCGGGGAGCTGTTTTTT.

The CDR3 sequence: CAISGTRSYNEQFF. The CDR3 DNA reads as TGTGCCATCAGTGGGACTCGCTCCTACAATGAGCAGTTCTTC. The J gene is TRBJ2-1, the V gene TRBV10-3, with D perhaps TRBD2 (5 bases). The CDR3 length is 14 residues. CDR1 is ENHRY, CDR2 SYGVKD, per germline. Trimming took off 4 bases at V and 0 bases at J, with 7 bases between the two ends.

This chain uses TRBV30 with TRBJ1-5, with D hard to call. Germline CDR1 reads GTSNPN; CDR2 reads SVGIG (reference sequence). The CDR3 contains 13 residues. With 1 base removed from V and 0 bases from J, the gap between germline ends came to 4 bases. CDR3 residues: CAWSENSNQPQHF. CDR3 in DNA: TGTGCCTGGAGTGAGAATAGCAATCAGCCCCAGCATTTT.

The rearrangement uses TRBV7-9 and TRBJ1-5; a weak D match, TRBD1 (5 bases). Germline loops: CDR1 SEHNR, CDR2 FQNEAQ (reference sequence). Trimming left V 1 base short and J 6 bases short, with 16 bases between. The CDR3 is 16 residues long. In DNA, the CDR3 is TGTGCCAGCAGCTTAGGAGCTGGGACCGGCGGTCAGCCCCAGCATTTT. The encoded protein is CASSLGAGTGGQPQHF.

The V gene is TRBV4-3, the J gene TRBJ1-2, with D possibly matching TRBD1 (5 bases). Germline V CDR1 and CDR2: LGHNA, YSLEER. The CDR3 is 14 residues long. Trimming left V 4 bases short and J 8 bases short, with 17 bases between. The CDR3 DNA reads TGCGCCAGCAGCCCCCTCGGGGGATTGGGAGGCTACACCTTC. Its translation is CASSPLGGLGGYTF.

This chain connects TRBV4-2 to TRBJ2-1; 9 bases fit TRBD1. In germline, CDR1 is LGHNA, CDR2 YNFKEQ. Trimming removed 1 base from V and 6 bases from J; junction bases left unmatched: 10. The CDR3 extends over 17 amino acids. CDR3 amino acids: CASSQVGPDRGFNEQFF. The CDR3 DNA follows: TGTGCCAGCAGCCAAGTGGGCCCGGACAGGGGTTTCAATGAGCAGTTCTTC.

CDR3 DNA: TGTGCCAGCAGGCCAATTACAGGAGCGAACACCGGGGAGCTGTTTTTT. It yields the protein CASRPITGANTGELFF. The chain recombines TRBV14 with TRBJ2-2; D perhaps matches TRBD1 (5 bases). The length of the CDR3 is 16 residues. Germline V gene sequence: CDR1 SGHDN, CDR2 FVKESK. V was clipped by 6 bases and J by 0 bases, with 14 bases between them.

The J gene is TRBJ1-5, the V gene TRBV10-3; tentative D call: TRBD1 (5 bases). Germline V CDR1 and CDR2: ENHRY, SYGVKD. This CDR3 region has 15 residues. The germline V and J ends were trimmed by 1 base and 3 bases, with 10 bases remaining between them. For the CDR3, the DNA is TGTGCCATCAGTGAGTTAGGGGCGGACAATCAGCCCCAGCATTTT. Translation: CAISELGADNQPQHF.

By its share, this clone is medium-sized. The chain couples TRBV6-1 to TRBJ1-1, with a weak D call TRBD1 (5 bases). Trimming took 6 bases from V and 0 from J, leaving 8 bases between them. Germline values: CDR1 MNHNS, CDR2 SASEGT. The CDR3 covers 13 residues. The CDR3 bases are TGTGCCAGCAGCAGGGTTTTGAACACTGAAGCTTTCTTT. Protein: CASSRVLNTEAFF.

This chain connects TRBV7-8 to TRBJ1-1, with D tentatively TRBD1 (6 bases). CDR1 is SGHVS and CDR2 is FQNEAQ in the germline V gene. With 7 bases removed from V and 2 bases from J, the gap between germline ends came to 14 bases. The CDR3 extends over 14 amino acids. CDR3 loop: CASIWGTRNTEAFF. CDR3 sequence (DNA): TGTGCCAGCATCTGGGGGACACGCAACACTGAAGCTTTCTTT.

This chain joins TRBV4-1 and TRBJ2-3, with 10 bases aligning to TRBD2. Unmatched junction bases numbered 7, after V lost 4 bases and J lost 3 bases. The CDR3 sequence is 16 residues long. CDR1 MGHRA and CDR2 YSYEKL come from the germline V gene. The CDR3: CASSRSASGGTDTQYF. The CDR3 region has the DNA TGCGCCAGCAGCCGGAGCGCTAGCGGGGGTACAGATACGCAGTATTTT.

This chain links TRBV7-9 with TRBJ1-2; 8 positions match TRBD1. CDR1 and CDR2 from the germline V gene are SEHNR and FQNEAQ (reference sequence). This CDR3 contains 13 residues. Trimming at V came to 5 bases and at J to 6 bases, leaving 5 bases not matched to a gene. CDR3: CASSADRVHGYTF. CDR3 nucleotide sequence: TGTGCCAGCAGCGCGGACAGGGTGCATGGCTACACCTTC.

The rearrangement joins TRBV7-9 to TRBJ1-2; tentative D call: TRBD1 (6 bases). The germline CDR1 and CDR2 sequences are SEHNR and FQNEAQ (reference sequence). V lost 5 bases, J lost 2 bases, and 9 bases lay in between. The CDR3 is 13 amino acids. DNA for the CDR3: TGTGCCAGCAGCGGACAGACGAACTATGGCTACACCTTC. It encodes CASSGQTNYGYTF. The whole variable domain, remainder taken from reference TRBV7-9 and TRBJ1-2, is DTGVSQNPRHKITKRGQNVTFRCDPISEHNRLYWYRQTLGQGPEFLTYFQNEAQLEKSRLLSDRFSAERPKGSFSTLEIQRTEQGDSAMYLCASSGQTNYGYTFGSGTRLTVV.

The V and J genes are TRBV4-1 and TRBJ2-7; 8 positions match TRBD1. The J segment lost 2 bases and the V segment lost 3 bases, leaving 6 bases of the junction unmatched. Germline loops: CDR1 MGHRA, CDR2 YSYEKL. The CDR3 contains 15 residues. CDR3 DNA: TGCGCCAGCAGCCATGACCCGGACAGGGCCTACGAGCAGTACTTC. This translates into CASSHDPDRAYEQYF.

The rearrangement links TRBV5-8 to TRBJ2-7; D gene unclear. Germline V gene sequence: CDR1 SGHTS, CDR2 YDEGEE. There are 14 residues in the CDR3. V gave up 3 bases and J gave up 4 bases, with 14 bases separating them. The CDR3 region is CASSSQLNGYEQYF. In DNA, the CDR3 is TGTGCCAGCAGCTCCCAATTAAACGGGTACGAGCAGTACTTC.

This clone appeared a single time. This chain connects TRBV19 to TRBJ2-3, with D possibly TRBD1 on 5 matching bases. The CDR3 runs 18 residues. Germline CDR1 reads LNHDA; CDR2 reads SQIVND (reference sequence). Between the trimmed V and J ends, which lost 3 bases and 0 bases, there was a span of 19 bases. CDR3 DNA: TGTGCCAGTAGTATTCTAGGGCAGGGCTCTCCCAGCACAGATACGCAGTATTTT. This sequence encodes CASSILGQGSPSTDTQYF.

Written as DNA, the CDR3 is TGTGCCAGCAGCTTAGTGCAGGGTTCCTACAATGAGCAGTTCTTC. It specifies CASSLVQGSYNEQFF. V usage is TRBV7-9 and J usage is TRBJ2-1, with D possibly TRBD1 on 5 matching bases. V was trimmed by 1 base and J by 1 base, leaving 8 bases between them. The CDR3 consists of 15 residues. CDR1 and CDR2 (germline): SEHNR, FQNEAQ (reference sequence).

The chain recombines TRBV28 with TRBJ1-2; TRBD1 aligns across 7 bases. Germline CDR1 and CDR2: MDHEN and SYDVKM. This CDR3 has 12 amino acids. V lost 1 base and J lost 11; bases outside the gene matches: 4. This CDR3 reads CASSLSTGKYTF. The CDR3 DNA reads as TGTGCCAGCAGTTTATCGACAGGGAAATACACCTTC.

This clone has a single count. The V gene is TRBV5-1, the J gene TRBJ2-3; 11 nucleotides align to TRBD2. CDR3 length: 17 amino acids. Germline V lookup: CDR1 SGHRS, CDR2 YFSETQ. Trimming at V came to 0 bases and at J to 2 bases, leaving 5 bases not matched to a gene. The CDR3 here is CASSLGGTSGYTDTQYF. CDR3 nucleotide sequence: TGCGCCAGCAGCTTGGGTGGGACTAGCGGTTACACAGATACGCAGTATTTT.

CDR3 DNA: TGTGCCAGCAGCTCGTCCCTCTCCCCGCTGGAGCAGTACTTC. Protein sequence: CASSSSLSPLEQYF. The chain has TRBV7-9 and TRBJ2-7; D is unclear. Trimming took off 4 bases at V and 7 bases at J, with 17 bases between the two ends. CDR3 length: 14 residues. CDR1 is SEHNR, CDR2 FQNEAQ, per germline (reference sequence).

This CDR3 is CASSPGRGSTEAFF. The DNA of the CDR3 is TGTGCCAGCAGCCCGGGCAGGGGCAGCACTGAAGCTTTCTTT. The V and J genes are TRBV11-2 and TRBJ1-1, with D possibly TRBD1 on 6 matching bases. Deletions cut 5 bases from V and 4 bases from J, with 14 bases between. Germline values: CDR1 SGHAT, CDR2 FQNNGV. This CDR3 has 14 amino acids.

The genes are TRBV7-9 and TRBJ2-2; no clear D gene. Germline V gives CDR1 SEHNR, CDR2 FQNEAQ (reference sequence). Trimming shortened V by 2 bases and J by 4 bases, and 5 bases separated the two germline ends. This CDR3 has 13 residues. The CDR3 region has the DNA TGTGCCAGCAGCTTATCGCTCACCGGGGAGCTGTTTTTT. This codes for CASSLSLTGELFF.

The chain employs TRBV5-1 and TRBJ2-1; 8 bases agree with TRBD2. Germline trimming cut 4 bases from V and 0 bases from J; bases unmatched to any gene: 18. Germline-derived CDR1 and CDR2 are SGHRS and YFSETQ. The CDR3 consists of 20 residues. CDR3 sequence reads: CASSPPSYGRGDISYNEQFF. CDR3 in DNA: TGCGCCAGCAGCCCCCCAAGTTACGGGCGGGGGGATATCTCCTACAATGAGCAGTTCTTC.

The CDR3 here is CASSPREESYGYTF. CDR3 DNA: TGTGCCAGCAGCCCACGGGAAGAGAGCTATGGCTACACCTTC. This sequence joins TRBV7-8 and TRBJ1-2; no definite D call. There are 14 residues in the CDR3. V lost 5 bases and J 4 bases, leaving 14 bases between the germline ends. Looked up from germline, CDR1 is SGHVS and CDR2 is FQNEAQ.

This clone has a handful of counts. The chain uses TRBV29-1 and TRBJ1-5; 8 nucleotides match TRBD1. V dropped 5 bases and J dropped 5; count of bases not matched to a gene: 8. The CDR3 loop spans 14 amino acids. The germline V gene has CDR1 SQVTM and CDR2 ANQGSEA. The CDR3 DNA follows: TGCAGCGTTCAGTCCGGGACAGGCGATCAGCCCCAGCATTTT. It encodes CSVQSGTGDQPQHF.

V usage is TRBV27 and J usage is TRBJ1-2; no clear D gene. Deletions cut 6 bases from V and 6 bases from J, with 11 bases between. The CDR3 contains 12 residues. Looked up from germline, CDR1 is MNHEY and CDR2 is SMNVEV (reference sequence). The DNA of the CDR3 is TGTGCCAGCAGCCTGGCAGGCCATGGCTACACCTTC. Its translation: CASSLAGHGYTF.

The chain links TRBV14 to TRBJ2-7; 10 bases agree with TRBD1. V was pared by 4 bases and J by 4 bases, with 10 bases of the junction left unmatched. Germline-derived CDR1 and CDR2 are SGHDN and FVKESK. This CDR3 has 16 amino acids. The DNA for the CDR3 is TGTGCCAGCAGCCCTCGGACGGGACAGGGGTGGTACGAGCAGTACTTC. As protein: CASSPRTGQGWYEQYF.

CDR3 loop: CASSQDRLSTNEKLFF. In DNA, the CDR3 is TGCGCCAGCAGCCAAGATCGTCTGTCAACTAATGAAAAACTGTTTTTT. The V gene is TRBV4-1, the J gene TRBJ1-4, with no clear D. This CDR3 spans 16 amino acids. Germline loops: CDR1 MGHRA, CDR2 YSYEKL. Trimming shortened V by 0 bases and J by 0 bases, and 8 bases separated the two germline ends.

The rearrangement uses TRBV2 and TRBJ1-5; 8 positions match TRBD1. This CDR3 is 13 amino acids long. Germline CDR1 reads SNHLY; CDR2 reads FYNNEI. The trim removed 6 bases at V and 7 bases at J, leaving 5 bases unmatched. CDR3 in amino acids: CASSDRGGQPQHF. The CDR3 DNA reads TGTGCCAGCAGCGACAGGGGAGGGCAGCCCCAGCATTTT.

The V call is TRBV10-3, the J call TRBJ2-1; 10 nucleotides align to TRBD2. In germline, CDR1 is ENHRY, CDR2 SYGVKD. The CDR3 length is 15 residues. Trimming at V came to 8 bases and at J to 4 bases, leaving 8 bases not matched to a gene. CDR3 DNA: TGTGCCATCGGGGACCCTAGCGGGAGTTACAATGAGCAGTTCTTC. Translation gives CAIGDPSGSYNEQFF.

V is TRBV28 and J is TRBJ2-1, with TRBD2 identical over 7 bases. V lost 6 bases and J lost 12; bases outside the gene matches: 17. The germline V gene encodes CDR1 MDHEN and CDR2 SYDVKM. This CDR3 spans 15 amino acids. The CDR3 reads CASRRVRDYVDGQFF. Here the CDR3 DNA reads TGTGCCAGCAGGAGGGTACGGGACTACGTGGACGGGCAGTTCTTC.